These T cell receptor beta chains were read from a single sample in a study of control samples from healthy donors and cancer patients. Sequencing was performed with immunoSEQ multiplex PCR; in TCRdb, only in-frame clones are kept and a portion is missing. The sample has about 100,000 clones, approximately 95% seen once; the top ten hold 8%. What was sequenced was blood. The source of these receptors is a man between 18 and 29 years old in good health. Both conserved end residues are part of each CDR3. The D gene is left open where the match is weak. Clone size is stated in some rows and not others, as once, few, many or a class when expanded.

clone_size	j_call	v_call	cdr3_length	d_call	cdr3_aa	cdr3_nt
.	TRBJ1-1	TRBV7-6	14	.	CASSTPGGNTEAFF	TGTGCCAGCAGCACCCCGGGCGGGAACACTGAAGCTTTCTTT
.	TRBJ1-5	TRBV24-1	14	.	CATSDSDSNQPQHF	TGTGCCACCAGTGATTCCGATAGCAATCAGCCCCAGCATTTT
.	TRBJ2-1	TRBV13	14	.	CASSFLASYNEQFF	TGTGCCAGCAGCTTCCTAGCCTCCTACAATGAGCAGTTCTTC
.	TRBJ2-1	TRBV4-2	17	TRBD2	CASSRPKGAGGYNEQFF	TGTGCCAGCAGCCGCCCCAAGGGAGCGGGAGGTTACAATGAGCAGTTCTTC
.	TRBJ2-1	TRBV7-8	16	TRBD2	CASSFRSSGGNNEQFF	TGTGCCAGCAGCTTCCGTTCTAGCGGGGGAAACAATGAGCAGTTCTTC
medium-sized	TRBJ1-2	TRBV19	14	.	CASEGRLLNYGYTF	TGTGCCTCTGAAGGGCGGCTGTTGAACTATGGCTACACCTTC
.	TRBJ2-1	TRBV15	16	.	CATSRGIGGIYNEQFF	TGTGCCACCAGCAGAGGGATAGGGGGGATCTACAATGAGCAGTTCTTC
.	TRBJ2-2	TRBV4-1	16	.	CASSQVVGGTTGELFF	TGCGCCAGCAGCCAAGTGGTGGGAGGCACCACCGGGGAGCTGTTTTTT
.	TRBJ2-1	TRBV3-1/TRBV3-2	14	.	CASIGRDPGSEQFF	TGTGCCAGCATAGGCCGGGACCCTGGGTCTGAGCAGTTCTTC
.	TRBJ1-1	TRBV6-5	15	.	CASSEEGPLNTEAFF	TGTGCCAGCTCCGAGGAGGGCCCCCTGAACACTGAAGCTTTCTTT